The clone carrying this T cell receptor beta chain was detected a few times. The antigen remains unidentified. The sample belongs to a study of T-cell memory formation after mild COVID-19. Study-wide context: TCR clusters mostly belonged to single donors. Study conclusions and caveats: Second-wave clones with a day 37 peak had unconfirmed SARS-CoV-2 specificity.

Germline values: CDR1 SQVTM, CDR2 ANQGSEA. V was cut by 3 bases and J by 4 bases, with 15 bases left in between. The CDR3 is made up of 14 amino acids. TCRdb recomputed calls from the 5' RACE reads with MiXCR, one row per CDR3 protein. The data contain some 130,000 distinct CDR3 sequences, roughly 15% of them seen just once; the ten biggest clones take up about 15%. The receptor's source is an adult woman who had mild COVID-19 (a few samples of this study predate the infection). Cell type and time point are not known. The chain uses TRBV29-1 and TRBJ1-2; D unresolved. The sample taken for sequencing was PBMCs or a T cell subset sorted from them (not recorded which). CDR3 coding DNA: TGCAGCGTTGATCGGGCAGAAGTAAGCTATGGCTACACCTTC. This codes for CSVDRAEVSYGYTF.